The following is a TCR beta chain sequence with its context. The antigen is not known. These data originate in a study of cytomegalovirus exposure and HLA in healthy donors. Study-wide context: Later, an analysis reported that the 130 or so validation repertoires had used the same platform as the roughly 720 first-cohort repertoires. Study-wide results and caveats: The study listed some 160 cytomegalovirus-associated TCR beta chains. In vitro, a few CMV-associated chains proved specific for CMV antigens.

Some clones are missing from TCRdb's copy, which holds only in-frame ones; the method was immunoSEQ multiplex PCR. The sample shows approximately 210,000 clones, around 86% of them seen only once. CDR1 SGDLS and CDR2 YYNGEE come from the germline V gene. This CDR3 contains 15 residues. V lost 4 bases, J lost 4 bases, and 9 bases stayed unmatched. The sequenced sample was PBMCs. The TCR sequence derives from a woman younger than 35 in good health and CMV-seronegative. The chain carries TRBV9 and TRBJ2-5; 8 bases line up with TRBD2. CDR3 DNA: TGTGCCAGCAGCCCCACGGGGGGGGCGGGAGAGACCCAGTACTTC. Translation: CASSPTGGAGETQYF.